Below, one T cell receptor beta chain is given with its context. In the study's own analysis: Quantification of nucleated cells was approximated via reference gene primer amplification. Sequencing used immunoSEQ multiplex PCR; TCRdb keeps in-frame clones, though not all of them. Clone size and V and J calls were adopted from that table, with D and trimming inferred from the DNA. The table records under 150,000 clones, 88% of them present only once. J lost 5 bases, V lost 8 bases, and 15 bases had no gene match. Germline assignment: CDR1 KGHSH and CDR2 LQKENI. This CDR3 contains 16 residues. The source of the sample is a study of blood T cell repertoires in COVID-19. At the level of the study: The United States, Italy and Spain were the sources of the acute and convalescent COVID-19 samples. PBMCs, B-cell-depleted T cells, or T cells provided the cDNA or gDNA that made up the material.

The V gene is TRBV18, the J gene TRBJ2-5, with TRBD1 identical over 9 bases. The TCR sequence derives from a woman between 65 and 79 years old who had recovered from COVID-19. The sequencing sample was made of peripheral blood. CDR3 nucleotide sequence: TGTGCCAGCCGCGGAATTGGACAGGGGAGTTTGGAGACCCAGTACTTC. Translated, it gives CASRGIGQGSLETQYF.